This T cell receptor beta chain was captured by sequencing in a study of Ad26.COV2.S vaccination and SARS-CoV-2 variants. Overall study context: Intramuscular Ad26.COV2.S at 5x10^10 or 1x10^11 viral particles.

Indicated treatment: around 19 received Ad26.COV2.S at low or high dose, single or two shots; roughly five received placebo; per-sample allocation not given. Day 63 after the first vaccine or placebo injection was the time point for sampling. V lost 1 base, J lost 6 bases, and 6 bases stayed unmatched. Germline lookup yields CDR1 MNHNS and CDR2 SASEGT. CDR3 size: 16 residues. Produced via immunoSEQ multiplex PCR; TCRdb's table is partial and in-frame only. The repertoire includes some 390,000 clones, around 85% of them detected once, and 3.5% sits in the top ten. The source of this sequence is a person aged 18 to 59 who received the Ad26.COV2.S COVID-19 vaccine or a placebo. Sequenced material: peripheral blood, taken in a trial of Ad26.COV2.S vaccine versus placebo. This chain uses TRBV6-1 with TRBJ1-4; 9 bases map to TRBD1. In DNA form, the CDR3 reads TGTGCCAGCAGTGAAGAGTTGACAGGGGGAGATGAAAAACTGTTTTTT. Its translation is CASSEELTGGDEKLFF.